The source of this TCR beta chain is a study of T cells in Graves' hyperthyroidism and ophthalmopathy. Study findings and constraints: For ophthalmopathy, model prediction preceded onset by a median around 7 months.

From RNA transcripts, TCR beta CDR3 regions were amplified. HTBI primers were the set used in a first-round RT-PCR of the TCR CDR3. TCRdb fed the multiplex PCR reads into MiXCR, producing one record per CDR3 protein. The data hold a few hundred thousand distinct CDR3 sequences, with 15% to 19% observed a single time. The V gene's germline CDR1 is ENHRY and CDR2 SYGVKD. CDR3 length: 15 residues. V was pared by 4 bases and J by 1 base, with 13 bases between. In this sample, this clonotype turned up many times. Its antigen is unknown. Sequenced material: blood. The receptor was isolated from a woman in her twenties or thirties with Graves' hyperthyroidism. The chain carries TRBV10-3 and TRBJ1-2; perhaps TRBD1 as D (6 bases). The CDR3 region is CAISGPQGGNYGYTF. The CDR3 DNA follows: TGTGCCATCAGTGGGCCACAGGGTGGTAACTATGGCTACACCTTC.